A selection of T cell receptor beta chains follows, all from one sample in a study of spatial heterogeneity in lung cancer. TCRdb redid the calling of the 5' RACE reads with MiXCR, one entry per CDR3 protein. This table has some 13,000 distinct CDR3 sequences, less than 4.5% appearing once. This specimen was lung tumor tissue, taken at surgery. These TCRs come from a male donor with early-stage non-small cell lung cancer. The CDR3 runs from the conserved cysteine through the conserved F or W. A D gene is named only where the DNA matches it firmly. Part of the rows lack a size; the others show once, few, many or a class for expanded clones.

d_call	v_call	clone_size	j_call	cdr3_aa	cdr3_nt
NA	TRBV7-9	many	TRBJ2-2	CASSISMGFYTGELFF	TGTGCCAGCAGCATCTCTATGGGTTTTTACACCGGGGAGCTGTTTTTT
TRBD2	TRBV5-4	NA	TRBJ2-2	CASSLGGRDTGELFF	TGTGCCAGCAGCTTGGGGGGGAGGGACACCGGGGAGCTGTTTTTT
TRBD2	TRBV6-2/TRBV6-3	NA	TRBJ2-3	CASSPGLHTSTDTQYF	TGTGCCAGCAGCCCGGGACTACACACTAGCACAGATACGCAGTATTTT
NA	TRBV15	NA	TRBJ2-3	CATSRGKGGLADTQYF	TGTGCCACCAGCAGAGGAAAAGGGGGGCTGGCAGATACGCAGTATTTT
NA	TRBV2	NA	TRBJ1-1	CASRRTDRNTEAFF	TGTGCCAGCAGACGGACAGACCGGAACACTGAAGCTTTCTTT
NA	TRBV6-2/TRBV6-3	many	TRBJ1-3	CASSYSTPIHGNTIYF	TGTGCCAGCAGTTACTCGACGCCTATCCATGGAAACACCATATATTTT
NA	TRBV4-3	many	TRBJ1-4	CASSQVGRSANEKLFF	TGCGCCAGCAGCCAAGTCGGCCGATCCGCTAATGAAAAACTGTTTTTT
NA	TRBV20-1	medium-sized	TRBJ1-3	CSARDPNSGNTIYF	TGCAGTGCTAGAGATCCCAACTCTGGAAACACCATATATTTT
TRBD1	TRBV20-1	many	TRBJ2-2	CSARDTGGSGELFF	TGCAGTGCTAGAGACACAGGGGGCTCCGGGGAGCTGTTTTTT
NA	TRBV5-6	medium-sized	TRBJ1-5	CASSLAGGPNNQPQHF	TGTGCCAGCAGCTTGGCGGGAGGGCCCAACAATCAGCCCCAGCATTTT
NA	TRBV15	many	TRBJ1-6	CATSRDLSKPLHF	TGTGCCACCAGCAGAGATCTGAGTAAACCCCTCCACTTT
NA	TRBV7-9	many	TRBJ2-5	CASSLEWPGGTQYF	TGTGCCAGCAGCTTAGAATGGCCTGGGGGGACCCAGTACTTC
NA	TRBV27	many	TRBJ2-7	CASSGRQLPGYEQYF	TGTGCCAGCAGCGGAAGACAGCTTCCTGGCTACGAGCAGTACTTC
TRBD1	TRBV20-1	many	TRBJ2-3	CSARDVGLSGQGTDTQYF	TGCAGTGCTAGAGATGTTGGATTGTCAGGACAGGGGACAGATACGCAGTATTTT
NA	TRBV20-1	few	TRBJ2-1	CSARVIAAGSSYNEQFF	TGCAGTGCTAGAGTAATCGCTGCGGGTAGCTCCTACAATGAGCAGTTCTTC